Listed here are 13 T cell receptor beta chains from one sample, sequenced in a study of response to subunit inactivated influenza vaccine. One entry per CDR3 protein, called by TCRdb with MiXCR from the RT-PCR reads. The table includes under 950,000 distinct CDR3 sequences, roughly 20% detected once. The sample here was PBMCs from blood, taken about 5 days after vaccination. The receptors were sampled from a man aged 50 or older who received an inactivated influenza vaccine.

The V gene is TRBV12-5, the J gene TRBJ2-5; D is unresolved. The CDR3 extends over 12 amino acids. V was pared by 1 base and J by 4 bases, with 4 bases between. Germline CDR1 reads LGHNT; CDR2 reads FRNRAP. CDR3 DNA: TGTGCTAGTGGTTTGGACAGAGAGACCCAGTACTTC. It encodes CASGLDRETQYF.

The genes are TRBV2 and TRBJ2-3, with TRBD2 matching 13 bases. CDR3 length: 17 residues. The germline CDR1 and CDR2 sequences are SNHLY and FYNNEI. With 4 bases clipped from V and 4 bases from J, the junction kept 8 bases outside the gene matches. The CDR3 loop is CASSAATSGRTPDTQYF. CDR3 DNA: TGTGCCAGCAGTGCCGCGACTAGCGGGAGGACCCCAGATACGCAGTATTTT.

This chain links TRBV7-9 with TRBJ1-4, with 8 bases lining up with TRBD1. CDR3 length: 15 amino acids. Germline CDR1 SEHNR, CDR2 FQNEAQ (reference sequence). The V segment lost 3 bases and the J segment 3 bases; nucleotides outside the gene matches: 3. Here the CDR3 reads CASSLRQGSNEKLFF. The CDR3 coding sequence is TGTGCCAGCAGCTTGAGACAGGGGTCTAATGAAAAACTGTTTTTT.

This chain joins TRBV7-2 and TRBJ2-7; possibly TRBD1 for D (5 bases). This CDR3 is 14 amino acids long. V was trimmed by 2 bases and J by 1 base, leaving 9 bases between them. Germline V gene lookup returns CDR1 SGHTA and CDR2 FQGNSA. CDR3 DNA sequence: TGTGCCAGCAGCTTAAAATCAGGGTCCTACGAGCAGTACTTC. Its protein product is CASSLKSGSYEQYF.

In this sample, this clonotype turned up many times. A read error may account for a junction end that differs from germline. The rearrangement links TRBV12-3 or TRBV12-4 to TRBJ2-7; tentatively, D is TRBD2 (6 bases). This CDR3 has 12 residues. This CDR3 reads CASSLAVYEQYF. The CDR3 DNA reads as TGTGCCAGCAGCTTAGCGGTCTACGAGCAGTACTTC.

This clonotype was seen more than once but under ten times. This chain links TRBV4-3 with TRBJ1-3; a weak D match, TRBD1 (6 bases). CDR3 length equals 17 residues. V was trimmed by 0 bases and J by 0 bases, leaving 12 bases between them. The germline V gene encodes CDR1 LGHNA and CDR2 YSLEER. CDR3 region: CASSQDLWGPSGNTIYF. DNA of the CDR3: TGCGCCAGCAGCCAAGATTTGTGGGGGCCCTCTGGAAACACCATATATTTT.

The V and J genes are TRBV20-1 and TRBJ2-7; no definite D call. The CDR3 sequence is 14 residues long. CDR1 and CDR2 (germline): DFQATT, SNEGSKA (reference sequence). V was cut by 6 bases and J by 0 bases, with 15 bases left in between. CDR3 amino acids: CSAVPPRRSYEQYF. The CDR3 bases are TGCAGTGCAGTCCCTCCTAGGCGCTCCTACGAGCAGTACTTC.

This rearrangement joins TRBV6-1 to TRBJ2-2; D is undetermined. V gave up 6 bases and J gave up 2 bases, with 10 bases separating them. This CDR3 comprises 14 residues. Germline CDR1 reads MNHNS; CDR2 reads SASEGT. The CDR3 DNA reads as TGTGCCAGCAGAGAATTCCTAAACACCGGGGAGCTGTTTTTT. It specifies CASREFLNTGELFF.

This clonotype came up a few times. The chain employs TRBV6-2 or TRBV6-3 and TRBJ2-1, with 12 bases lining up with TRBD2. The V and J ends lost 4 bases and 4 bases, in that order; junction bases with no gene match: 2. The CDR3 sequence is 15 residues long. The germline CDR1 and CDR2 sequences are MNHEY and SVGEGT. In DNA, the CDR3 is TGTGCCAGCAGTTGGGGACTAGCGGGTTACAATGAGCAGTTCTTC. Its translation: CASSWGLAGYNEQFF.

J is TRBJ2-5 and V is TRBV2; 7 bases line up with TRBD1. This CDR3 comprises 17 residues. Germline-derived CDR1 and CDR2 are SNHLY and FYNNEI. After removal of 6 bases from V and 0 bases from J, the junction contained 13 bases not matched to a gene. This CDR3 reads CASRRGLSGPYQETQYF. In nucleotides, the CDR3 is TGTGCCAGCAGAAGGGGGCTAAGCGGCCCGTACCAAGAGACCCAGTACTTC.

The V gene is TRBV6-6, the J gene TRBJ2-3; D not certain. CDR1 and CDR2 from the germline V gene are MNHNY and SVGAGI (reference sequence). V was shortened by 7 bases and J by 4 bases, with 6 bases between the two germline ends. This CDR3 has 11 amino acids. The CDR3: CASKFSDTQYF. As DNA, the CDR3 is TGTGCCAGCAAATTCTCAGATACGCAGTATTTT.

This clonotype turned up a few times. The chain is built from TRBV6-5 and TRBJ1-2, with D possibly being TRBD1 (5 bases). There are 14 residues in the CDR3. Germline V gene lookup returns CDR1 MNHEY and CDR2 SVGAGI. V was pared by 2 bases and J by 8 bases, with 15 bases between. The CDR3 here is CASSYHGASLGYTF. Here the CDR3 DNA reads TGTGCCAGCAGTTACCACGGGGCGTCTCTGGGCTACACCTTC.

The chain uses TRBV6-5 and TRBJ2-7, with D perhaps assigned TRBD1 or TRBD2 (6 bases each). The CDR3 extends over 13 amino acids. V lost 0 bases and J 6 bases, leaving 9 bases between the germline ends. CDR1 is MNHEY and CDR2 is SVGAGI in the germline V gene. CDR3 region: CASSYSEGGEQYF. CDR3 DNA sequence: TGTGCCAGCAGTTACTCAGAGGGGGGCGAGCAGTACTTC.